Listed below are T cell receptor beta chains from one sample, sequenced in a study of T cells after yellow fever vaccination. A single record per CDR3 protein comes from TCRdb applying MiXCR to the 5' RACE reads. The sample includes hundreds of thousands of distinct CDR3 sequences, approximately 13% seen only once; the top ten take 15%. The sample in question was PBMCs, obtained on the day of the yellow fever booster vaccination. These receptors were collected from a young man who received the YFV17D yellow fever vaccine. Each CDR3 is given with its conserved first and last residue. Fields, in order: V gene, J gene, D gene, clone size, CDR3 DNA, CDR3 protein. A D gene is named only where the DNA matches it firmly. Clone size is stated in some rows and not others, as once, few, many or a class when expanded.

TRBV9	TRBJ2-2	.	few	TGTGCCAGCAGCGTAGGGGACACCACCGGGGAGCTGTTTTTT	CASSVGDTTGELFF
TRBV7-7	TRBJ2-1	TRBD2	.	TGTGCTAGCAGCTTGGGGAGCAGACTAGCGGGAGGGCTTAACAATGAGCAGTTCTTC	CASSLGSRLAGGLNNEQFF
TRBV7-2	TRBJ2-1	TRBD2	few	TGTGCCAGCAGCATATATAGCGGGACGGGGCAGTTCTTC	CASSIYSGTGQFF
TRBV5-1	TRBJ2-2	.	few	TGCGCCAGCAGCTTGGATGGGTACACCGGGGAGCTGTTTTTT	CASSLDGYTGELFF
TRBV6-1	TRBJ2-5	TRBD1	.	TGTGCCAGCACTAAACAGGGGTCGGAGACCCAGTACTTC	CASTKQGSETQYF
TRBV9	TRBJ2-7	TRBD2	few	TGTGCCAGCAGCCGCTTCACGGGGGGACCCTACGAGCAGTACTTC	CASSRFTGGPYEQYF
TRBV20-1	TRBJ2-7	TRBD2	few	TGCAGTGCTAGAGATCAGGGTAGCGGGAGACTAACCGGTTTCTACGAGCAGTACTTC	CSARDQGSGRLTGFYEQYF
TRBV7-2	TRBJ1-1	.	few	TGTGCCAGCAGCACCAGGGGAGGCACTGAAGCTTTCTTT	CASSTRGGTEAFF
TRBV18	TRBJ1-2	.	.	TGTGCCAGCTCACTAGACAGCTCCTTCTATGGCTACACCTTC	CASSLDSSFYGYTF
TRBV4-3	TRBJ2-1	.	many	TGCGCCAGCAGCCAAGATGTGAGCTCCCCGGGATACGGCCAGCAGTTCTTC	CASSQDVSSPGYGQQFF
TRBV6-1	TRBJ1-2	.	few	TGTGCCAGCGTCCGAGGGGACTCATATGATGGCTACACCTTC	CASVRGDSYDGYTF
TRBV7-9	TRBJ2-1	TRBD1	few	TGTGCCAGCAGCTCGTGGACAGGACATGAGCAGTTCTTC	CASSSWTGHEQFF
TRBV12-5	TRBJ2-7	.	few	TGTGCTAGTGGCGCCGGTAACAGGAGTTCGCGCGAGCAGTACTTC	CASGAGNRSSREQYF
TRBV18	TRBJ2-2	TRBD1	.	TGTGCCAGCTCACCACCAGGGGGCGCAACCGGGGAGCTGTTTTTT	CASSPPGGATGELFF
TRBV21-1	TRBJ1-2	.	.	TGTGCCAGCAGCCCTGGGGCCTCGGCAGCCGCAGCAGCTAACTATGGCTACACCTTC	CASSPGASAAAAANYGYTF
TRBV28	TRBJ2-7	.	few	TGTGCCAGCAGTTCGGCTGGATGGGAGCAGTACTTC	CASSSAGWEQYF
TRBV3-1	TRBJ2-1	.	.	TGTGCCAGCAGCCAAGTTGGTTTGCGGGCCGAGCAGTTCTTC	CASSQVGLRAEQFF
TRBV27	TRBJ2-7	TRBD2	few	TGTGCCAGCAGTTGGAGAATAGCGGGGACCTACGAACAGTACTTC	CASSWRIAGTYEQYF
TRBV18	TRBJ2-1	TRBD2	.	TGTGCCAGCTCACTATTGACTAGCCAGTACAATGAGCAGTTCTTC	CASSLLTSQYNEQFF
TRBV18	TRBJ1-2	TRBD1	.	TGTGCCAGCTCACCTTCCCAGGGGGTGTCCTATGGCTACACCTTC	CASSPSQGVSYGYTF
TRBV9	TRBJ2-7	.	few	TGTGCCAGCAGCGTAGGCCTAGCTTCCTACGAGCAGTACTTC	CASSVGLASYEQYF
TRBV9	TRBJ2-1	.	.	TGTGCCAGCAGCGTAAGTGAGAATGAGCAGTTCTTC	CASSVSENEQFF
TRBV15	TRBJ1-5	.	.	TGTGCCACCAAGTTTGGTTCACCTAGCAATCAGCCCCAGCATTTT	CATKFGSPSNQPQHF
TRBV5-1	TRBJ2-5	.	.	TGCGCCAGCAGCTTCCCCGAGGGGGGCCCTAAACAAGAGACCCAGTACTTC	CASSFPEGGPKQETQYF
TRBV7-3	TRBJ2-1	.	few	TGTGCCAGCAGCTTAAGGAGCGGGTCCTACAATGAGCAGTTCTTC	CASSLRSGSYNEQFF
TRBV6-2/TRBV6-3	TRBJ2-3	.	few	TGTGCCAGCAGACTTTTCAGCACAGATACGCAGTATTTT	CASRLFSTDTQYF
TRBV4-2	TRBJ2-3	TRBD2	many	TGTGCCAGCAGCCAAGATCCCCCTAGCGGAGGGAGAGATACGCAGTATTTT	CASSQDPPSGGRDTQYF
TRBV20-1	TRBJ2-7	TRBD1	.	TGCAGTGCTAGCACAGGGGGCAGAGACGAGCAGTACTTC	CSASTGGRDEQYF